This T cell receptor beta chain was sequenced in a study of cytomegalovirus exposure and HLA in healthy donors. The CDR3 length is 14 residues. V was pared by 1 base and J by 6 bases, with 3 bases of the junction left unmatched. The germline V gene encodes CDR1 SGHTA and CDR2 FQGNSA. The PCR contained 60 Vbeta and 13 Jbeta primers. The table came from immunoSEQ multiplex PCR; TCRdb's copy has only in-frame clones and leaves some out. Seen in this sample are around 150,000 clones; the ten most common clones hold 1% to 1.5%. Sequenced: PBMCs. This TCR was sampled from a woman aged 55-75 years in good health and CMV-seronegative. The genes are TRBV7-2 and TRBJ1-2; 9 bases are shared with TRBD1. The CDR3 loop is CASSLDDRGNGYTF. The CDR3 DNA is TGTGCCAGCAGCTTAGATGACAGGGGGAATGGCTACACCTTC.